This TCR beta chain derives from a study of radiotherapy plus CTLA-4 blockade in lung cancer. Overall study findings and caveats: Expansion of tumor-derived TCR clones was observed in blood after radiotherapy plus ipilimumab.

Lung cancer patients with chemo-refractory metastatic non-small-cell disease were given focal radiation plus CTLA-4 blockade with ipilimumab. Trimming stripped 0 bases from V and 8 bases from J, with 11 bases between. Germline CDR1 SGDLS, CDR2 YYNGEE. This CDR3 comprises 13 residues. A note on this clone: The antigen remains undetermined.

Generated by immunoSEQ multiplex PCR, the TCRdb table keeps only in-frame clones and is missing some. The sample has more than 40,000 clones; 76% are singletons. This chain joins TRBV9 and TRBJ1-2, with D possibly matching TRBD1 (5 bases). The sample here was peripheral blood, taken from a patient treated with radiotherapy plus ipilimumab. The TCR originated in a human donor with non-small cell lung cancer who had stable disease on radiotherapy plus ipilimumab. CDR3 sequence: CASSVGGVGGYTF. The CDR3 DNA sequence: TGTGCCAGCAGCGTAGGAGGGGTTGGGGGCTACACCTTC.